The rows below give T cell receptor beta chains drawn from one sample of a study of patients and donors after allogeneic stem cell transplantation. Each CDR3 protein is one row after TCRdb ran MiXCR on the RT-PCR reads. The sample has a few hundred thousand distinct CDR3 sequences, roughly two fifths seen once. The sample was blood, either unsorted or a sorted T cell fraction (not recorded which). These receptors were taken from a human donor who was either an allogeneic HSCT recipient or a stem cell or donor lymphocyte infusion donor (not recorded which). It is not recorded whose cells these are; they may come from a transplant donor. The CDR3 runs from the conserved cysteine through the conserved F or W. Fields, in order: V gene, J gene, CDR3 protein.

v_gene: TRBV10-1
j_gene: TRBJ1-2
CDR3aa: CASSEVLDTLLYGYTF

v_gene: TRBV3-1
j_gene: TRBJ1-1
CDR3aa: CASSQEHRNTEAFF

v_gene: TRBV9
j_gene: TRBJ1-1
CDR3aa: CASSVGQGLMNTEAFF

v_gene: TRBV2
j_gene: TRBJ1-4
CDR3aa: CASRKTGGAVEKLFF

v_gene: TRBV18
j_gene: TRBJ2-7
CDR3aa: CASSPPSSSGDHKQYF

v_gene: TRBV10-3
j_gene: TRBJ1-1
CDR3aa: CATTHQGNTEAFF

v_gene: TRBV2
j_gene: TRBJ1-2
CDR3aa: CASSNTGSSGGYTF

v_gene: TRBV5-1
j_gene: TRBJ2-7
CDR3aa: CASSFGRVYEQYF

v_gene: TRBV5-1
j_gene: TRBJ1-1
CDR3aa: CASSFGANTEAFF

v_gene: TRBV27
j_gene: TRBJ2-5
CDR3aa: CASSLRGQETQYF

v_gene: TRBV3-1
j_gene: TRBJ1-1
CDR3aa: CASSMSSTEAFF

v_gene: TRBV5-1
j_gene: TRBJ2-4
CDR3aa: CASSPQQQGDIQYF

v_gene: TRBV5-1
j_gene: TRBJ1-2
CDR3aa: CASSQFGDGYTF

v_gene: TRBV20-1
j_gene: TRBJ2-7
CDR3aa: CSASSGYYEQYF

v_gene: TRBV7-9
j_gene: TRBJ2-7
CDR3aa: CASSLARGSYEQYF

v_gene: TRBV5-4
j_gene: TRBJ1-2
CDR3aa: CASRSPGRNYGYTF

v_gene: TRBV29-1
j_gene: TRBJ1-5
CDR3aa: CSVAGGSNQPQHF

v_gene: TRBV28
j_gene: TRBJ2-7
CDR3aa: CASSPTGSGSYEQYF

v_gene: TRBV29-1
j_gene: TRBJ1-3
CDR3aa: CSATGGRPLGNTIYF

v_gene: TRBV18
j_gene: TRBJ1-4
CDR3aa: CASSPIPGQEKLFF

v_gene: TRBV30
j_gene: TRBJ2-5
CDR3aa: CAWSPYLPAGRETQYF

v_gene: TRBV4-3
j_gene: TRBJ1-6
CDR3aa: CASSQDRPSVSHSPLHF

v_gene: TRBV29-1
j_gene: TRBJ2-4
CDR3aa: CSVDGGQGIQYF

v_gene: TRBV27
j_gene: TRBJ2-2
CDR3aa: CASSFRRGAGELFF

v_gene: TRBV30
j_gene: TRBJ2-7
CDR3aa: CAWSPQYEQYF

v_gene: TRBV5-1
j_gene: TRBJ1-6
CDR3aa: CASSLGPQGRSYNSPLHF

v_gene: TRBV18
j_gene: TRBJ2-1
CDR3aa: CASSPRDLGEQFF

v_gene: TRBV5-1
j_gene: TRBJ2-7
CDR3aa: CASSEALGLAGDEQYF

v_gene: TRBV5-6
j_gene: TRBJ1-2
CDR3aa: CASSLQGLGGYGYTF

v_gene: TRBV1
j_gene: TRBJ1-2
CDR3aa: CTSSQATGGTGYTF

v_gene: TRBV7-6
j_gene: TRBJ2-7
CDR3aa: CASSLDAGGTDYEQYF

v_gene: TRBV3-1
j_gene: TRBJ1-2
CDR3aa: CASSLRDTYGYTF

v_gene: TRBV4-1
j_gene: TRBJ1-1
CDR3aa: CASSQVTGVNTEAFF

v_gene: TRBV20-1
j_gene: TRBJ1-6
CDR3aa: CSALTGGGNSPLHF

v_gene: TRBV6-5
j_gene: TRBJ1-1
CDR3aa: CASSYIAGENTEAFF

v_gene: TRBV27
j_gene: TRBJ2-3
CDR3aa: CASSPTYIYTQYF

v_gene: TRBV10-3
j_gene: TRBJ2-3
CDR3aa: CAISAGLARDTQYF

v_gene: TRBV5-1
j_gene: TRBJ1-4
CDR3aa: CASSLVSPATNEKLFF

v_gene: TRBV18
j_gene: TRBJ2-7
CDR3aa: CASSPGRSVEQYF

v_gene: TRBV7-9
j_gene: TRBJ1-1
CDR3aa: CASTNLGGGTEAFF

v_gene: TRBV9
j_gene: TRBJ1-6
CDR3aa: CASTGGRSNSPLHF

v_gene: TRBV7-9
j_gene: TRBJ1-2
CDR3aa: CASSSPEGIGGYGYTF

v_gene: TRBV20-1
j_gene: TRBJ2-2
CDR3aa: CSARFPGAPNTGELFF

v_gene: TRBV27
j_gene: TRBJ1-2
CDR3aa: CASRQTGGDYGYTF

v_gene: TRBV11-2
j_gene: TRBJ2-2
CDR3aa: CASSLGFKAGELFF

v_gene: TRBV7-3
j_gene: TRBJ2-1
CDR3aa: CASSLLGGGYNEQFF

v_gene: TRBV20-1
j_gene: TRBJ1-2
CDR3aa: CSAKAGNYGYTF

v_gene: TRBV29-1
j_gene: TRBJ1-1
CDR3aa: CSVEGTGKPDTEAFF

v_gene: TRBV3-1
j_gene: TRBJ2-1
CDR3aa: CASSQVAGLARNEQFF